Sequencing of this T cell receptor (beta chain) was carried out in a study of quantifying T cell responses using KT2 cells (dated by TCRdb to about 2017). Context from the whole study: RNA was DNase-treated and reverse transcribed with TCR alpha and beta constant-region primers, mostly using SuperScript III. Under optimum conditions, the T4 ligation step was estimated to exceed 8.5% efficiency. To avoid over-amplification, PCR2 was carried out as a SYBR Green qPCR and halted once a predetermined fluorescence threshold was reached. General findings and caveats noted by the study authors: Saturation was seen in the detection of KT2 sequences when very high numbers of KT2 cells were spiked in. Over several orders of magnitude, the number of KT2 alpha and beta sequences rose linearly with the number of KT2 cells put in. KT2 sequences were detected down to the lowest spike-in tested, which was about one KT2 cell per 100,000 PBMC. No side-by-side comparison between this pipeline and other TCR sequencing techniques was included in the study.

The protocol used for the library was UMI-ligation and nested PCR. A single-stranded oligonucleotide bearing the Illumina SP2 sequence and a UMI was ligated to the 3' end of the cDNA with T4 RNA ligase 1. PCR1 used around 4 cycles (98 degrees C 15 s, 69 degrees C 30 s, 72 degrees C 40 s), and the beta primer was an equimolar mix of RC1.1 and RC1.2 that covered TRBC1 and TRBC2. Starting at PCR2, the TCR alpha and beta chains were handled separately, and sample indices and Illumina adaptors were added. The UMI comprised 12 random nucleotides, as two hexamers separated by a spacer, placed after an 8-base spacer. Sequencing was done on an Illumina MiSeq using v2 2x251 paired-end chemistry, usually with 11 to 12 samples per run. To boost diversity, each sequencing library was supplemented with PhiX DNA at 5-7%. On the study's bioinformatics: bcl2fastq converted raw reads to FASTQ, and Demultiplexor demultiplexed the reads by dual indices. Decombinator assigned V and J genes by tag matching, allowing a single base-pair mismatch. UMIs were used by Collapsinator to correct both sequencing errors and frequency errors caused by PCR heterogeneity. CDR3Translator turned Decombinator identifiers into nucleotide sequence, translated that sequence into amino acids, and pulled out the CDR3 based on C- and N-terminal motifs. Each distinct KT2 TCR was counted as a cluster of KT2 sequences sharing one unique molecular identifier. TCRdb reprocessing: public reads trimmed at Q25 with fastp, clones called with MiXCR, in-frame beta chains kept. Rows with a matching CDR3 protein are joined into one entry that keeps the most common DNA and genes. TCRdb assigned the V and J calls; the authors' analysis was not used. In all, the sample holds around 30,000 distinct CDR3 sequences, and over 9% of those were seen once. The ten largest clones capture approximately 8.7% of the sample.

This clonotype was detected many times. Its antigen has not been determined. The sample holds no much larger clone one base away, and base qualities are not on file. For CDR1 and CDR2, the germline V gene lists MGHRA and YSYEKL. Cut back by 1 base and 2 bases, the V and J ends lie 8 bases apart. The CDR3 runs 14 residues from the cysteine to the phenylalanine. CDR3 DNA only is kept here, 42 bases in frame from base 1. Known numbers of KT2, a T cell clone whose TCR had been sequenced previously, were spiked into unfractionated PBMC to test the sensitivity and accuracy of the pipeline. A range of KT2-to-PBMC ratios was generated by mixing KT2 cells with a fixed number of PBMC.

The chain joins TRBV4-1 to TRBJ2-5, and perhaps TRBD1 as D gene, on 6 matching bases. The clonotype originates from a human donor. The source material was PBMCs spiked with cells of the T cell clone KT2. Here is the DNA: TGCGCCAGCAGCCAAGTCAGGGGACAAGAGACCCAGTACTTC. Translation gives CASSQVRGQETQYF.